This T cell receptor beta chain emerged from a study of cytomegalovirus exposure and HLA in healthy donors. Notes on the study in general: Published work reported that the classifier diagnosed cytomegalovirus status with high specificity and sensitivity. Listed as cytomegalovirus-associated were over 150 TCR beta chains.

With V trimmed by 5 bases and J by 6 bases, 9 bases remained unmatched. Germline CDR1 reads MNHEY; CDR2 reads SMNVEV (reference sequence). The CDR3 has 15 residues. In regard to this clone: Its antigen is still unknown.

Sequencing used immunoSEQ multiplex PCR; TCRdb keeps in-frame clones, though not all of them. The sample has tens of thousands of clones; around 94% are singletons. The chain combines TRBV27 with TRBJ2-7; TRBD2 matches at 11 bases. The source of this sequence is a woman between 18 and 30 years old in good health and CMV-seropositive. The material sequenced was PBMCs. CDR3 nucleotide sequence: TGTGCCAGCAGTCCGGGACTAGCGGCATCTGCCGAGCAGTACTTC. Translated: CASSPGLAASAEQYF.